The T cell receptor beta chain under discussion was sequenced for a study of CD8+ T cells in alopecia areata. The study's findings and limits: Expanded CD8+ clones among the top 100, and scalp clonality, were significantly decreased by tofacitinib.

A word on this clone: What it recognizes is unknown.

RNA was extracted and reverse transcribed into cDNA as the sequencing template. Sequencing was performed with immunoSEQ multiplex PCR; in TCRdb, only in-frame clones are kept and a portion is missing. The table has about 190,000 clones, 45% to 75% seen once. Treatment described: oral pan-JAK inhibitor, 5-10 mg twice daily. As part of sample collection, lesional scalp punch biopsies and peripheral blood were taken from alopecia areata patients. The clonotype comes from a human donor with alopecia areata. This specimen was CD4+ T cells sorted from blood, taken at week 4, from a patient treated with tofacitinib.

Written as DNA, the CDR3 is TGCGCCAGCAGCAAAAATACCAATGAGCAGTTCTTC. The encoded protein is CASSKNTNEQFF. This chain joins TRBV5-1 and TRBJ2-1; D is unresolved. V lost 4 bases and J lost 6, with 8 bases in between. The CDR3 has 12 residues. The germline CDR1 and CDR2 sequences are SGHRS and YFSETQ.